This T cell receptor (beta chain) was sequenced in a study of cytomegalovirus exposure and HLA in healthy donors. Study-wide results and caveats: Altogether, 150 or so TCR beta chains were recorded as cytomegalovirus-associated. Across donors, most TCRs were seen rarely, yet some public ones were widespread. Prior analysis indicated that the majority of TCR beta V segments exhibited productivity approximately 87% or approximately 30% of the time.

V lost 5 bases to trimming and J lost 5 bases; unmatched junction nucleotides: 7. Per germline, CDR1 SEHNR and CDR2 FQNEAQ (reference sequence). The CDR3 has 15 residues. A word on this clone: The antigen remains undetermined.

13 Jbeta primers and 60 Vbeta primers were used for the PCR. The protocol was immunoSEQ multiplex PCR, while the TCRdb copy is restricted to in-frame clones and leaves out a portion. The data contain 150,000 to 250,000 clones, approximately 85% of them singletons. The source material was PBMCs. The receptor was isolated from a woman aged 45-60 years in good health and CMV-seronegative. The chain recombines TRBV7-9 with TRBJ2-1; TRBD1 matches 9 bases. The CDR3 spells CASSNRDRVNNEQFF. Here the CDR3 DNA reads TGTGCCAGCAGCAACCGGGACAGGGTAAACAATGAGCAGTTCTTC.